This TCR beta chain came from a study of CD8 T cells in Susac syndrome. Germline CDR1 and CDR2: SGHAT and FQNNGV. The V segment lost 5 bases and the J segment 1 base; nucleotides outside the gene matches: 2. The CDR3 is 14 residues long. An amount of RNA that ranged from about 0.45 to 1 ug was reverse transcribed with random hexamers. It was immunoSEQ multiplex PCR that amplified TCR beta CDR3 across 54 Vbeta and 13 Jbeta. TCRdb independently ran MiXCR on the immunoSEQ multiplex PCR reads; one entry per CDR3 protein. The sample contains under 550,000 distinct CDR3 sequences, more than 80% of which appear only once.

The material sequenced was CD8+ T cells from PBMCs. The chain couples TRBV11-2 to TRBJ2-7, with 10 bases identical to TRBD2. The receptor was isolated from a human donor with multiple sclerosis. CDR3 DNA: TGTGCCAGCAGCGAGACTAGCGGGTCCTACGAGCAGTACTTC. Translation: CASSETSGSYEQYF.